The 28 T cell receptor beta chains below come from one sample, sequenced in a study of blood T cell repertoires in COVID-19. TCRdb's copy holds only in-frame clones and misses some; the assay was immunoSEQ multiplex PCR. The profile shows approximately 190,000 clones, over 80% of them singletons. Material for sequencing was peripheral blood. The receptor source for this set is a woman aged 40 to 50 with acute or convalescent COVID-19.

This clone was counted a single time. V usage is TRBV4-1 and J usage is TRBJ1-2; tentatively, D is TRBD1 (5 bases). Trimming removed 5 bases at V and 6 bases at J, with 22 bases between. The length of the CDR3 is 16 residues. Germline V gene lookup returns CDR1 MGHRA and CDR2 YSYEKL. The CDR3, as DNA: TGCGCCAGCAGCGACGCGCGAGCCGGGGGTCGGGATGGCTACACCTTC. This sequence encodes CASSDARAGGRDGYTF.

The chain is built from TRBV28 and TRBJ1-6, with D unclear. The CDR3 is 15 amino acids. CDR1 and CDR2 from the germline V gene are MDHEN and SYDVKM. The V gene lost 6 bases and the J gene lost 6 bases, with 15 bases spanning the gap. The CDR3 coding sequence is TGTGCCAGCAGCCCCCGCGGGGTGGTTAATTCACCCCTCCACTTT. Protein sequence: CASSPRGVVNSPLHF.

The chain is built from TRBV7-9 and TRBJ2-7, with D maybe TRBD2 (5 bases). Germline loops: CDR1 SEHNR, CDR2 FQNEAQ (reference sequence). The CDR3 loop spans 15 amino acids. V dropped 1 base and J dropped 5 bases, with 15 bases sitting between them. Here the CDR3 DNA reads TGTGCCAGCAGCTTAGGGTCAGGACTCTCGGACGAGCAGTACTTC. Its protein is CASSLGSGLSDEQYF.

The chain links TRBV28 to TRBJ2-6, with 10 positions matching TRBD1. CDR1 and CDR2 from the germline V gene are MDHEN and SYDVKM. V trimming: 4 bases; J trimming: 4 bases; junction bases outside the gene matches: 10. The CDR3 has 18 amino acids. CDR3 coding DNA: TGTGCCAGCAGTTCCGTCCCGGGACAGGGGAAAGGGGCCAACGTCCTGACTTTC. Translation gives CASSSVPGQGKGANVLTF.

This chain connects TRBV6-5 to TRBJ1-6; D gene unclear. Trimming left V 5 bases short and J 14 bases short, with 16 bases between. The CDR3 consists of 13 residues. The germline V gene encodes CDR1 MNHEY and CDR2 SVGAGI. This CDR3 reads CASSPFRGSSLHF. CDR3 in DNA: TGTGCCAGCAGTCCCTTCAGAGGTTCTTCCCTCCACTTT.

This sequence joins TRBV4-1 and TRBJ2-1; 11 bases are a match to TRBD2. V lost 2 bases to trimming and J lost 4 bases; unmatched junction nucleotides: 1. CDR1 MGHRA and CDR2 YSYEKL come from the germline V gene. This CDR3 is built from 15 residues. DNA for the CDR3: TGCGCCAGCAGCCAAACTAGCGGGAGTTACAATGAGCAGTTCTTC. It specifies CASSQTSGSYNEQFF.

The chain has TRBV5-1 and TRBJ2-7, with no clear D. The CDR3 contains 14 residues. The germline V gene encodes CDR1 SGHRS and CDR2 YFSETQ. With 0 bases removed from V and 0 bases from J, the gap between germline ends came to 7 bases. The CDR3 DNA is TGCGCCAGCAGCTTGGAGCCAATCTCCTACGAGCAGTACTTC. It codes for CASSLEPISYEQYF.

This clone is a singleton in its sample. CDR3 in amino acids: CASSERGTTYNEQFF. CDR3 sequence (DNA): TGTGCCAGCAGTGAACGGGGGACTACCTACAATGAGCAGTTCTTC. The genes are TRBV2 and TRBJ2-1, with 7 bases that match TRBD2. Germline V lookup: CDR1 SNHLY, CDR2 FYNNEI. CDR3 size: 15 residues. J was trimmed by 2 bases and V by 2 bases; bases with no gene match: 3. The full variable domain, with the rest looked up from reference TRBV2 and TRBJ2-1, is EPEVTQTPSHQVTQMGQEVILRCVPISNHLYFYWYRQILGQKVEFLVSFYNNEISEKSEIFDDQFSVERPDGSNFTLKIRSTKLEDSAMYFCASSERGTTYNEQFFGPGTRLTVL.

This clone was counted between two and nine times. The rearrangement joins TRBV10-2 to TRBJ2-1; D gene unclear. Per germline, CDR1 WSHSY and CDR2 SAAADI. Trimming removed 3 bases from V and 10 bases from J, with 10 bases in between. The CDR3 extends over 12 amino acids. The CDR3 coding sequence is TGCGCCAGCAGTGATTCGTTGCGAGAGCAGTTCTTC. Its protein product is CASSDSLREQFF.

This clone was seen only once. The gene calls are TRBV30 and TRBJ2-1, with a tentative D call TRBD1 (6 bases). The CDR3 extends over 14 amino acids. The germline V gene has CDR1 GTSNPN and CDR2 SVGIG (reference sequence). V was cut by 4 bases and J by 8 bases, with 18 bases left in between. The chain's CDR3 is CAWNGGNSVDEQFF. The DNA of the CDR3 is TGTGCCTGGAATGGGGGCAATTCGGTCGATGAGCAGTTCTTC.

This clone was observed once. The CDR3: CAWSGRGRTDTQYF. The CDR3 DNA is TGTGCCTGGAGTGGTCGTGGGAGGACAGATACGCAGTATTTT. The chain is built from TRBV30 and TRBJ2-3, with a possible D match to TRBD2 (6 bases). The V and J ends lost 1 base and 3 bases respectively, with 11 bases between them. The CDR3 has 14 residues. CDR1 is GTSNPN, CDR2 SVGIG, per germline (reference sequence).

This sequence joins TRBV14 and TRBJ2-7; 9 nucleotides match TRBD1. With V trimmed by 0 bases and J by 3 bases, 6 bases remained unmatched. The CDR3 has 16 amino acids. Germline V gene lookup returns CDR1 SGHDN and CDR2 FVKESK. Here the CDR3 reads CASSQETGGAIYEQYF. The CDR3 region has the DNA TGTGCCAGCAGCCAAGAAACAGGGGGCGCGATCTACGAGCAGTACTTC.

In its sample, this clone was seen once. This chain connects TRBV9 to TRBJ2-3, with 8 bases matching TRBD1. Unmatched junction bases numbered 5, after V lost 1 base and J lost 4 bases. The CDR3 is 15 amino acids. CDR1 is SGDLS, CDR2 YYNGEE, per germline. The CDR3 reads CASSVSGGEADTQYF. The CDR3 coding sequence is TGTGCCAGCAGCGTATCAGGGGGCGAAGCAGATACGCAGTATTTT.

The chain joins TRBV28 to TRBJ1-2, with TRBD1 matching 8 bases. The germline V gene encodes CDR1 MDHEN and CDR2 SYDVKM. V trimming: 3 bases; J trimming: 3 bases; junction bases outside the gene matches: 6. The CDR3 runs 15 residues. The CDR3 DNA reads TGTGCCAGCAGTTTTTCCGGGACAGGTCACTATGGCTACACCTTC. Its protein product is CASSFSGTGHYGYTF.

The chain carries TRBV19 and TRBJ1-5; D not resolved. The germline V gene encodes CDR1 LNHDA and CDR2 SQIVND (reference sequence). The CDR3 is 16 residues long. V was pared by 0 bases and J by 4 bases, with 13 bases between. CDR3: CASSIDLGRRNQPQHF. CDR3 bases: TGTGCCAGTAGTATAGATCTCGGGAGGAGGAATCAGCCCCAGCATTTT.

The chain carries TRBV6-5 and TRBJ1-2; D is perhaps TRBD1 (6 bases). The germline V gene encodes CDR1 MNHEY and CDR2 SVGAGI. V gave up 0 bases and J gave up 4 bases, with 12 bases separating them. The CDR3 sequence is 15 residues long. CDR3 region: CASSYSSGAAYGYTF. In DNA form, the CDR3 reads TGTGCCAGCAGTTACTCATCAGGGGCCGCCTATGGCTACACCTTC.

The chain carries TRBV7-2 and TRBJ1-6; TRBD1 is a possible D gene (5 bases). V lost 5 bases and J 7 bases, leaving 15 bases between the germline ends. The CDR3 sequence is 15 residues long. Germline CDR1 is SGHTA and CDR2 is FQGNSA. CDR3 loop: CASSVRVGGNSPLHF. CDR3 bases: TGTGCCAGCAGCGTCAGGGTCGGTGGGAATTCACCCCTCCACTTT.

This chain links TRBV30 with TRBJ1-2, with a tentative D call TRBD1 (6 bases). The CDR3 contains 12 residues. Germline V gene sequence: CDR1 GTSNPN, CDR2 SVGIG (reference sequence). Trimming took off 0 bases at V and 11 bases at J, with 13 bases between the two ends. For the CDR3, the DNA is TGTGCCTGGAGTGTACGAGGGGGACCTTACACCTTC. Protein sequence: CAWSVRGGPYTF.

The chain uses TRBV5-8 and TRBJ1-5, with TRBD1 identical over 9 bases. Germline V gives CDR1 SGHTS, CDR2 YDEGEE. The CDR3 extends over 15 amino acids. V gave up 5 bases and J gave up 4 bases; unmatched junction bases: 7. This CDR3 is CASRFGQGRNQPQHF. CDR3 bases: TGTGCCAGCAGATTCGGACAGGGGAGAAATCAGCCCCAGCATTTT.

The V gene is TRBV19, the J gene TRBJ1-1; TRBD1 aligns across 8 bases. The CDR3 is made up of 14 amino acids. Trimming at V came to 4 bases and at J to 5 bases, leaving 6 bases not matched to a gene. CDR1 LNHDA and CDR2 SQIVND come from the germline V gene (reference sequence). CDR3 nucleotides: TGTGCCAGTAGTAGACCGGACAGGGAAACTGAAGCTTTCTTT. Residues: CASSRPDRETEAFF.

This sequence joins TRBV3-1 (or the pseudogene TRBV3-2) and TRBJ2-3; weak D call: TRBD1 (8 bases). The CDR3 loop spans 17 amino acids. Trimming stripped 1 base from V and 2 bases from J, with 16 bases between. The germline V gene encodes CDR1 LGHDT and CDR2 YNNKEL (reference sequence). DNA for the CDR3: TGTGCCAGCAGCCAAGTCTACAGGGGGGGCTTCACAGATACGCAGTATTTT. Translation gives CASSQVYRGGFTDTQYF.

The chain joins TRBV28 to TRBJ2-1, with D uncertain. V was trimmed by 3 bases and J by 4 bases, leaving 10 bases between them. Germline V gene lookup returns CDR1 MDHEN and CDR2 SYDVKM. The CDR3 totals 14 residues. The CDR3 sequence is CASSFQARYNEQFF. The CDR3 DNA reads TGTGCCAGCAGTTTTCAGGCCAGATACAATGAGCAGTTCTTC. The complete variable domain, with remaining parts taken from reference TRBV28 and TRBJ2-1, reads DVKVTQSSRYLVKRTGEKVFLECVQDMDHENMFWYRQDPGLGLRLIYFSYDVKMKEKGDIPEGYSVSREKKERFSLILESASTNQTSMYLCASSFQARYNEQFFGPGTRLTVL.

The V and J genes are TRBV7-9 and TRBJ2-7; D not certain. Trimming took 3 bases from V and 2 from J, leaving 5 bases between them. CDR1 SEHNR and CDR2 FQNEAQ come from the germline V gene (reference sequence). The CDR3 runs 12 residues. CDR3 nucleotide sequence: TGTGCCAGCAGCTTTCGTCCCTACGAGCAGTACTTC. Protein sequence: CASSFRPYEQYF.

The chain has TRBV5-5 and TRBJ2-7; perhaps TRBD2 as D (6 bases). Germline CDR1 and CDR2: SGHKS and YYEKEE (reference sequence). Trimming took off 3 bases at V and 7 bases at J, with 14 bases between the two ends. The CDR3 length is 13 residues. In DNA, the CDR3 is TGTGCCAGCAGCTCGACCCCTCGGGGGGAGCAGTACTTC. This gives the protein CASSSTPRGEQYF.

The gene calls are TRBV7-2 and TRBJ2-3; D is unresolved. Trimming removed 3 bases from V and 4 bases from J, with 11 bases in between. CDR1 is SGHTA and CDR2 is FQGNSA in the germline V gene. This CDR3 has 14 amino acids. Written as DNA, the CDR3 is TGTGCCAGCAGCTTTAGACACCCACCAGATACGCAGTATTTT. Encoded protein: CASSFRHPPDTQYF.

CDR3 protein: CASSLPAGVGGANVLTF. The CDR3 DNA reads as TGCGCCAGCAGCCTCCCCGCGGGTGTTGGGGGGGCCAACGTCCTGACTTTC. The gene calls are TRBV4-1 and TRBJ2-6; TRBD2 might be the D (5 bases). In germline, CDR1 is MGHRA, CDR2 YSYEKL. This CDR3 region has 17 residues. Trimming took off 4 bases at V and 4 bases at J, with 17 bases between the two ends.

The chain recombines TRBV27 with TRBJ2-7; weak D call: TRBD2 (5 bases). The CDR3 is 14 amino acids. The ends were cut back, 3 bases at V and 7 bases at J, with 16 bases in the middle. Germline CDR1 MNHEY, CDR2 SMNVEV (reference sequence). The CDR3 nucleotides are TGTGCCAGCAGTTTCCGGGAACAATCTTGGGAGCAGTACTTC. Translated, it gives CASSFREQSWEQYF.

V usage is TRBV5-1 and J usage is TRBJ1-6, with D unresolved. V lost 0 bases and J lost 11, with 9 bases in between. The germline gives CDR1 SGHRS, CDR2 YFSETQ. The CDR3 extends over 13 amino acids. DNA for the CDR3: TGCGCCAGCAGCTTGGAGAGCACCGCACCCCTCCACTTT. Translated: CASSLESTAPLHF.